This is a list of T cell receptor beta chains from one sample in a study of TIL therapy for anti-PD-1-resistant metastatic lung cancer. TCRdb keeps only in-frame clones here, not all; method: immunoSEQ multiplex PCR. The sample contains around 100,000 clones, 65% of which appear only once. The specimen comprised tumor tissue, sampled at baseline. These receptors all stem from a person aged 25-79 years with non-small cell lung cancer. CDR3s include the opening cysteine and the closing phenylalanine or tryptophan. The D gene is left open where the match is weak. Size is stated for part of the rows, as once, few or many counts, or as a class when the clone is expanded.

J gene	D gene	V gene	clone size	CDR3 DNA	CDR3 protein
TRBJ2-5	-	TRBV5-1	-	TGCGCCAGCAGCTTGGGACAGGCACAAGAGACCCAGTACTTC	CASSLGQAQETQYF
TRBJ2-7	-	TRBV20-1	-	TGCAGTGCCCACCAAAACAGGGAGCAGTACTTC	CSAHQNREQYF
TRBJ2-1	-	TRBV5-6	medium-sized	TGTGCCAGCAGCCCCCGGCTAGACAATGAGCAGTTCTTC	CASSPRLDNEQFF
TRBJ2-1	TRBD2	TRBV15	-	TGTGCCACCACTACTCAGGGGAGCGGACTAGCGGGACCAGAGGGCAATGAGCAGTTCTTC	CATTTQGSGLAGPEGNEQFF
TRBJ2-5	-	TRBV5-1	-	TGCGCCAGCAGCTTGGGGGGCCAAGAGACCCAGTACTTC	CASSLGGQETQYF
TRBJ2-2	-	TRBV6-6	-	TGTGCCAGCAGGTACGCGAACACCGGGGAGCTGTTTTTT	CASRYANTGELFF
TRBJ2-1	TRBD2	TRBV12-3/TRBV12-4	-	TGTGCCAGCAGCTGGGACTACGGGACTGAGCAGTTCTTC	CASSWDYGTEQFF
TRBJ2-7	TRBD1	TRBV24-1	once	TGTGCCACCAGTGACCCTCCCGGGACAGGGGGGTCCTACGAGCAGTACTTC	CATSDPPGTGGSYEQYF
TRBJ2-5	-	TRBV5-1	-	TGCGCCAGCAGGCCGGCGGCAGGGAGTTGGGAGACCCAGTACTTC	CASRPAAGSWETQYF
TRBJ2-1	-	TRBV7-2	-	TGTGCCAGCAGCTTAAAATCCGGGCCCAGAAATGAGCAGTTCTTC	CASSLKSGPRNEQFF
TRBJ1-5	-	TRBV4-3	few	TGCGCCAGCAGCCAGGACAACCAGGGGCCCCAGCATTTT	CASSQDNQGPQHF
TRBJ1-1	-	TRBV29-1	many	TGCAGCTTCTGGCGGAACACTGAAGCTTTCTTT	CSFWRNTEAFF
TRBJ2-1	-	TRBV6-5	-	TGTGCCAGCAGTTACGCCTGGGGCAGGGTAGCAAGTGAGCAGTTCTTC	CASSYAWGRVASEQFF
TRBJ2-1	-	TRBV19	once	TGTGCCAGTAGTACCTCAACTAGTTTCTCCTCCTACAATGAGCAGTTCTTC	CASSTSTSFSSYNEQFF
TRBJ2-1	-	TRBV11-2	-	TGTGCCAGCAGCCTGGACGGATACAATGAGCAGTTCTTC	CASSLDGYNEQFF
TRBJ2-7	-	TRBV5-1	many	TGCGCCAGCAGCTCCCAGGGGGGAGACTACGAGCAGTACTTC	CASSSQGGDYEQYF
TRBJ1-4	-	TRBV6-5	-	TGTGCCAGCAGTAGATACAGGGATGAAAAACTGTTTTTT	CASSRYRDEKLFF
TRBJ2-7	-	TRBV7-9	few	TGTGCCAGCAGCTTAGGAGGCTTTTACGAGCAGTACTTC	CASSLGGFYEQYF
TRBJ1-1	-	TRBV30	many	TGTGCCTGGACTCGGATGAACACTGAAGCTTTCTTT	CAWTRMNTEAFF
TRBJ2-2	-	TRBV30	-	TGTGCCTGGAACCGGGAGCCCCCCTGGGACACCGGGGAGCTGTTTTTT	CAWNREPPWDTGELFF
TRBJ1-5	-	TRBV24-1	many	TGTGCCACCAGTGCAAACCTGGGAGATCAGCCCCAGCATTTT	CATSANLGDQPQHF
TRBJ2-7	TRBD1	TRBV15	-	TGTGCCACCAGCAAGCCGGCCAGGGGGCTCTACGAGCAGTACTTC	CATSKPARGLYEQYF
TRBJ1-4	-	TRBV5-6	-	TGTGCCAGCAGCTTGATGGGGGTAAATGAAAAACTGTTTTTT	CASSLMGVNEKLFF
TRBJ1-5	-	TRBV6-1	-	TGTGCCAGCAGTGAGAGTCCCAATCAGCCCCAGCATTTT	CASSESPNQPQHF
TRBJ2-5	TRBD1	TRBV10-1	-	TGCGCCAGCAGTGAGTCAGGGGGCGTGGAGACCCAGTACTTC	CASSESGGVETQYF
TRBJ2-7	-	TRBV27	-	TGTGCCAGCAGTCCCCTGGCTCTCGGGGGCTCCGAGCAGTACTTC	CASSPLALGGSEQYF
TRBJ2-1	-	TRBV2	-	TGTGCCAGCATCAATTCCCTAGGAGCCTACAATGAGCAGTTCTTC	CASINSLGAYNEQFF
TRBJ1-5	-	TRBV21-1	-	TGTGCCAGCAGCAAAGGGGGGACAGGCAATCAGCCCCAGCATTTT	CASSKGGTGNQPQHF
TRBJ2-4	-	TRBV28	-	TGTGCCAGCAGTTTTTCCCCGACAGGCTATCAAAACATTCAGTACTTC	CASSFSPTGYQNIQYF
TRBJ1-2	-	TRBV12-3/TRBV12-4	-	TGTGCCAGCAGTTTAGACGGGGTAGGTGGCTACACCTTC	CASSLDGVGGYTF
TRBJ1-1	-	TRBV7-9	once	TGTGCCAGCAGCTTAATGGGGCTTGACACTGAAGCTTTCTTT	CASSLMGLDTEAFF
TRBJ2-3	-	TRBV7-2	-	TGTGCCAGCAGCTTGGGCTCTGGGGTAGACACAGATACGCAGTATTTT	CASSLGSGVDTDTQYF
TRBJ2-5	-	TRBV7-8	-	TGTGCCAGCAGCTTAGAGGCAACGGCCCAGTACTTC	CASSLEATAQYF
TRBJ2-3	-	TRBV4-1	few	TGCGCCAGCAGCCAAGAGCTCCCGCAATCATTAAGCACAGATACGCAGTATTTT	CASSQELPQSLSTDTQYF
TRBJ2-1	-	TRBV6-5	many	TGTGCCAGCAGCCAGACAGTTAACTCCTACAATGAGCAGTTCTTC	CASSQTVNSYNEQFF
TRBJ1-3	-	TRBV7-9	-	TGTGCCAGCAGCCCGACCAGCTCTGGAAACACCATATATTTT	CASSPTSSGNTIYF
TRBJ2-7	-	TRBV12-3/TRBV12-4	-	TGTGCCAGCAGTTTAGTCGGTTCCTACGAGCAGTACTTC	CASSLVGSYEQYF